These 16 T cell receptor beta chains originate from one sample sequenced in a study of shared clonotypes between healthy human individuals. Using immunoSEQ multiplex PCR, the repertoire was profiled, and TCRdb retains in-frame clones only, with some absent. In the table there are 1.6 million or so clones, 98% of which are singletons. Material for sequencing was naive CD4+ T cells sorted from blood. Noted subset: CD45RA+ positively selected. The source of these receptors is a young man in good health.

This rearrangement joins TRBV5-4 to TRBJ2-7, with 12 bases aligning to TRBD2. The CDR3 is made up of 15 amino acids. Germline V lookup: CDR1 SGHNT, CDR2 YYREEE (reference sequence). J was trimmed by 7 bases and V by 4 bases; bases with no gene match: 9. The CDR3 loop is CASSTGTSGLGEQYF. The CDR3, as DNA: TGTGCCAGCAGCACCGGGACTAGCGGGCTGGGGGAGCAGTACTTC.

The chain links TRBV18 to TRBJ1-6; D ambiguous. With 2 bases removed from V and 3 bases from J, the gap between germline ends came to 11 bases. CDR1 is KGHSH, CDR2 LQKENI, per germline. The CDR3 has 16 amino acids. DNA for the CDR3: TGTGCCAGCTCACCAAGAGAGAAGGGCTATAATTCACCCCTCCACTTT. Translating gives CASSPREKGYNSPLHF.

This chain uses TRBV27 with TRBJ1-2; D is unresolved. The germline V and J ends were trimmed by 4 bases and 0 bases, with 6 bases remaining between them. This CDR3 spans 13 amino acids. Germline V CDR1 and CDR2: MNHEY, SMNVEV (reference sequence). CDR3 nucleotides: TGTGCCAGCAGTTCGGGAGCTAACTATGGCTACACCTTC. Amino acids: CASSSGANYGYTF.

About this clone: The same CDR3 is also encoded by other DNA sequences in this sample. CDR3: CASSTGGSYEQYF. The CDR3 DNA follows: TGCGCCAGCAGCACAGGGGGCTCCTACGAGCAGTACTTC. The V and J genes are TRBV5-1 and TRBJ2-7, with TRBD1 matching 8 bases. Trimming cost V 4 bases and J 0 bases; bases outside gene matches: 0. The CDR3 runs to 13 residues. The V gene's germline CDR1 is SGHRS and CDR2 YFSETQ.

This rearrangement joins TRBV7-9 to TRBJ2-4, with 14 bases aligning to TRBD2. Germline CDR1 and CDR2: SEHNR and FQNEAQ (reference sequence). The CDR3 totals 19 residues. V gave up 1 base and J gave up 1 base; unmatched junction bases: 6. The CDR3 nucleotides are TGTGCCAGCAGCTTAGGGGGACTAGCGGGAGTAGGGGCCAAAAACATTCAGTACTTC. Translated: CASSLGGLAGVGAKNIQYF.

The V call is TRBV28, the J call TRBJ1-2, with TRBD1 matching 8 bases. Germline V lookup: CDR1 MDHEN, CDR2 SYDVKM. J was trimmed by 4 bases and V by 11 bases; bases with no gene match: 9. This CDR3 comprises 13 residues. As DNA, the CDR3 is TGTGCCGTGGGCAGGGGGCAGTTCTATGGCTACACCTTC. This encodes CAVGRGQFYGYTF.

This sequence joins TRBV21-1 and TRBJ2-7; the D call in the table, TRBD2, was not verified against the DNA. TRBV21-1 is reported as a pseudogene. The CDR3 runs to 15 residues. CDR3 in amino acids: CASSKTRGNGYEQYF. In DNA, the CDR3 is TGTGCCAGCAGCAAAACCCGCGGGAACGGCTACGAGCAGTACTTC.

Notes on this clone: The sample holds other DNA sequences that translate to the same CDR3. The CDR3 region has the DNA TGTGCCAGTAGTATCACAGGGAGCAATCAGCCCCAGCATTTT. Its translation is CASSITGSNQPQHF. The chain has TRBV19 and TRBJ1-5; D might be TRBD1 (6 bases). Trimming removed 3 bases from V and 1 base from J, with 7 bases in between. CDR3 length: 14 amino acids. Germline lookup yields CDR1 LNHDA and CDR2 SQIVND (reference sequence).

This rearrangement joins TRBV7-2 to TRBJ2-7, with D unresolved. The CDR3 is 13 amino acids. The V end lost 5 bases, the J end lost 2 bases, and 10 bases lay between the germline ends. The germline V gene has CDR1 SGHTA and CDR2 FQGNSA. The CDR3 protein is CASSPRPPYEQYF. The CDR3 DNA reads TGTGCCAGCAGCCCGCGGCCTCCCTACGAGCAGTACTTC.

V gene TRBV28 combines with J gene TRBJ1-5; D remains unclear. Per germline, CDR1 MDHEN and CDR2 SYDVKM. The V end lost 6 bases, the J end lost 3 bases, and 6 bases lay between the germline ends. CDR3 size: 12 residues. The CDR3: CASRRFNQPQHF. CDR3 bases: TGTGCCAGCAGGAGGTTCAATCAGCCCCAGCATTTT.

This clone showed up just once. The chain combines TRBV19 with TRBJ2-7; a weak D match, TRBD2 (7 bases). Germline V lookup: CDR1 LNHDA, CDR2 SQIVND (reference sequence). The CDR3 extends over 13 amino acids. The V end lost 8 bases, the J end lost 4 bases, and 15 bases lay between the germline ends. CDR3 in amino acids: CASSAGARYEQYF. CDR3 coding DNA: TGTGCCAGTTCCGCGGGGGCGCGATACGAGCAGTACTTC.

Of note for this clone: The sample carries other DNA sequences with the same CDR3. V is TRBV5-1 and J is TRBJ2-1, with D perhaps TRBD1 (6 bases). CDR3 length equals 15 residues. Trimming took 1 base from V and 4 from J, leaving 12 bases between them. Looked up from germline, CDR1 is SGHRS and CDR2 is YFSETQ. The CDR3 region is CASSLSGTSYNEQFF. In nucleotides, the CDR3 is TGCGCCAGCAGCTTGAGTGGGACATCTTACAATGAGCAGTTCTTC.

The chain joins TRBV18 to TRBJ1-5; D is unresolved. The CDR3 is 17 residues long. Trimming cost V 1 base and J 6 bases, with 19 bases left between them. Germline V gene data show CDR1 as KGHSH and CDR2 as LQKENI. The CDR3 region is CASSPLGQPLMGQPQHF. CDR3 nucleotides: TGTGCCAGCTCACCACTGGGCCAGCCCCTCATGGGTCAGCCCCAGCATTTT.

A single count supports this clone. The V and J genes are TRBV5-1 and TRBJ2-3; D unclear. Germline CDR1 is SGHRS and CDR2 is YFSETQ. V lost 6 bases and J 5 bases, leaving 13 bases between the germline ends. The CDR3 length is 13 residues. DNA of the CDR3: TGCGCCAGCATAGGGCAGTCCGGAGATACGCAGTATTTT. Its protein is CASIGQSGDTQYF.

V usage is TRBV4-2 and J usage is TRBJ2-5; TRBD2 might be the D (6 bases). Trimming left V 0 bases short and J 2 bases short, with 16 bases between. The CDR3 runs to 17 residues. Germline CDR1 LGHNA, CDR2 YNFKEQ. CDR3 in amino acids: CASSQDMAGTPQETQYF. CDR3 DNA: TGTGCCAGCAGCCAAGATATGGCGGGAACCCCTCAAGAGACCCAGTACTTC.

This clone was seen only once. The V gene is TRBV6-5, the J gene TRBJ1-1; D not resolved. V shed 8 bases and J shed 2 bases, with 12 bases lying between them. Per the germline V gene, CDR1 is MNHEY and CDR2 is SVGAGI. CDR3 length: 13 amino acids. Written as DNA, the CDR3 is TGTGCCAGCCTCGGCAGACCAAACACTGAAGCTTTCTTT. This codes for CASLGRPNTEAFF.